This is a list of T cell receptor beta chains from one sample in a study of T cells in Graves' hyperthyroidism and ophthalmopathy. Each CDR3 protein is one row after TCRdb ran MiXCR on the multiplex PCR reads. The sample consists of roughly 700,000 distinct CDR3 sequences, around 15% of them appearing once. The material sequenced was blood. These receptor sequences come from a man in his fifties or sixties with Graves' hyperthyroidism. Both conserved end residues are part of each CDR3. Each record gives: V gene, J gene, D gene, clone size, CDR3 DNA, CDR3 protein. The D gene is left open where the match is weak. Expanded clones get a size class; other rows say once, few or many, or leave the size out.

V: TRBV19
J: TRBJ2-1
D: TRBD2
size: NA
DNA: TGTGCCAGTAGTCACCCCTGGACTAGCGGTGATTTCAATGAGCAGTTCTTC
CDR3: CASSHPWTSGDFNEQFF

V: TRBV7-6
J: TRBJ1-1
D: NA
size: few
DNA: TGTGCCAGCAGCTTAACATTAGGGGGTACTGAAGCTTTCTTT
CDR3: CASSLTLGGTEAFF

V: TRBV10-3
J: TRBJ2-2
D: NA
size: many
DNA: TGTGCCATCAGTGGGGAAAATAGGGAGCTGTTTTTT
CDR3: CAISGENRELFF

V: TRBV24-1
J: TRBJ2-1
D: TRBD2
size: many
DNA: TGTGCCACCAGTGATGATTTTACTAGCGGAGAGGGATCCTACAATGAGCAGTTCTTC
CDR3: CATSDDFTSGEGSYNEQFF

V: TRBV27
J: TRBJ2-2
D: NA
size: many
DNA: TGTGCCAGCAGTTTTATTGGAATGAACACCGGGGAGCTGTTTTTT
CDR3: CASSFIGMNTGELFF

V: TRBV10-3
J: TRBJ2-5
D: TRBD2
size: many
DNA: TGTGCCATCAGCCTGGGACTAGAGCGAATCCAAGAGACCCAGTACTTC
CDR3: CAISLGLERIQETQYF

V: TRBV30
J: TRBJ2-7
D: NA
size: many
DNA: TGTGCCTGGAGCCAGGGTATGGGCGAGCAGTACTTC
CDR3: CAWSQGMGEQYF

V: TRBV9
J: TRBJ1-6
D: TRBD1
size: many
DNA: TGTGCCAGCAGCGTAGATGGCAGGGGGGGATCACCCCTCCACTTT
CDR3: CASSVDGRGGSPLHF

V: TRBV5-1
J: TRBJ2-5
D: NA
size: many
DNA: TGCGCCAGCAGCCCCCGCGGTAGCTCAGATCAAGAGACCCAGTACTTC
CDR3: CASSPRGSSDQETQYF

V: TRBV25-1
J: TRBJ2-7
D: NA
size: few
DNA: TGTGCCAGCAGTGACCGCACCAGGGTTGTCGAGCAGTACTTC
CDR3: CASSDRTRVVEQYF

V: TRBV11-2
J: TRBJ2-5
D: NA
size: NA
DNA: TGTGCCAACAGCTTGGATTTGGGGCGAGGGAAAGAGACCCAGTACTTC
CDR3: CANSLDLGRGKETQYF

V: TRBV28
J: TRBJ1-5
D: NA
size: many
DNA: TGTGCCAGCAGTTTAGTGCGGAGATTTAGCAATCAGCCCCAGCATTTT
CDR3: CASSLVRRFSNQPQHF

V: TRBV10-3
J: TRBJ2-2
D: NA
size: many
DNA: TGTGCCATCAGTGATGAGGACGCCAACACCGGGGAGCTGTTTTTT
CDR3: CAISDEDANTGELFF

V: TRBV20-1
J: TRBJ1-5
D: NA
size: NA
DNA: TGCAGTGCTAACTACTCCGGGACACTTAGCAATCAGCCCCAGCATTTT
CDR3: CSANYSGTLSNQPQHF

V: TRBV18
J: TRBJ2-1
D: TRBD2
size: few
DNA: TGTGCCAGCTCACCAGCAATAGCGGGAGGGGTGGATGAGCAGTTCTTC
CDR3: CASSPAIAGGVDEQFF

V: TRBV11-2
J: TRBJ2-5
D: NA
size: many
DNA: TGTGCCAGCAGCTTACCTGGTCTGGATATGACCTCCCTGGGAAAGGAGACCCAGTACTTC
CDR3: CASSLPGLDMTSLGKETQYF

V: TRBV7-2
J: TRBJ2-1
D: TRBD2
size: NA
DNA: TGTGCCAGCAGCTTACTAGCGGGATTAAATGAGCAGTTCTTC
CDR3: CASSLLAGLNEQFF

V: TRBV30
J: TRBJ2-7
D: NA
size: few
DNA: TGTGCCTGGAGTGTAACGCCGCACGAGCAGTACTTC
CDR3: CAWSVTPHEQYF

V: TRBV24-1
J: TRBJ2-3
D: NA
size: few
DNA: TGTGCCACCAGTGAGCTTGTGGGCGCGACAGATACGCAGTATTTT
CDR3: CATSELVGATDTQYF

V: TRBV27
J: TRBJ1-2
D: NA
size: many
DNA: TGTGCCAGCAGTTTATCCAGGGTCTATGGCTACACCTTC
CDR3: CASSLSRVYGYTF

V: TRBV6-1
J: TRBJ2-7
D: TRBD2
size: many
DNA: TGTGCCAGCAGTGAAGTGCTTTGGTCCCGGGGAGCGGGAGGTAACTACGAGCAGTACTTC
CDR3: CASSEVLWSRGAGGNYEQYF

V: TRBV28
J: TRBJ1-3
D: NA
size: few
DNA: TGTGCCAGCAGGCAGGGGAGCTCTGGAAACACCATATATTTT
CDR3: CASRQGSSGNTIYF

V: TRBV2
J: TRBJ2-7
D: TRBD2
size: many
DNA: TGTGCCAGCAGCCCGGGGGGGGGCCTAAGGTACGAGCAGTACTTC
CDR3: CASSPGGGLRYEQYF

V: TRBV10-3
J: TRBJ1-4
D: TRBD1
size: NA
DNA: TGTGCCATCAGTGGGGGACAGGGGGCTGGTGAAAAACTGTTTTTT
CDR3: CAISGGQGAGEKLFF

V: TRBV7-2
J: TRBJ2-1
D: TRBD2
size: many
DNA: TGTGCCAGCAGCTTAGAGCCTAGCGGGACTAGGAATGAGCAGTTCTTC
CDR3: CASSLEPSGTRNEQFF

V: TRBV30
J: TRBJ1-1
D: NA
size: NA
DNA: TGTGCCTGGAGTGTAACGCCCGCGGGAGCCACTGAAGCTTTCTTT
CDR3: CAWSVTPAGATEAFF

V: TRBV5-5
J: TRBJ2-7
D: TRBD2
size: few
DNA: TGTGCCAGCAGCCCTTCTGCTAGCGGGCGGTCCTACGAGCAGTACTTC
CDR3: CASSPSASGRSYEQYF

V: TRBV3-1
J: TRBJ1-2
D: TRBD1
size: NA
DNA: TGTGCCAGCAAGCCGGGACAGGGCTATGGCTACACCTTC
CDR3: CASKPGQGYGYTF

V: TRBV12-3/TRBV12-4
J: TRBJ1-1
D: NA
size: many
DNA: TGTGCCAGCAGTCAAGAAGGGGTAGGAGAAGCTTTCTTT
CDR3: CASSQEGVGEAFF

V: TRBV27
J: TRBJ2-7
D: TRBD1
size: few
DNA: TGTGCCAGCAGTTGGGCCGGACAGGGCTACGAGCAGTACTTC
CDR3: CASSWAGQGYEQYF

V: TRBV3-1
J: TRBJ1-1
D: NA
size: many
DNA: TGTGCCAGCAGCTCCCTCCGGACAGAACTAATCATGAACACTGAAGCTTTCTTT
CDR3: CASSSLRTELIMNTEAFF